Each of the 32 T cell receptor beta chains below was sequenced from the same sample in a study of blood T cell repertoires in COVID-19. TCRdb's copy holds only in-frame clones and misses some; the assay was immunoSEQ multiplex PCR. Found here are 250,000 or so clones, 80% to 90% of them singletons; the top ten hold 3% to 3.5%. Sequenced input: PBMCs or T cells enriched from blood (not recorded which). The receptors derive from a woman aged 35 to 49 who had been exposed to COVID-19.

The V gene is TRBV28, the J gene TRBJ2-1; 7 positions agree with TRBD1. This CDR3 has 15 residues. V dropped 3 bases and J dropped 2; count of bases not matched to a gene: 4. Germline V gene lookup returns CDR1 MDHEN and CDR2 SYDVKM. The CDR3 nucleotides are TGTGCCAGCAGTTTTAACAGGGGCACCTACAATGAGCAGTTCTTC. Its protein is CASSFNRGTYNEQFF.

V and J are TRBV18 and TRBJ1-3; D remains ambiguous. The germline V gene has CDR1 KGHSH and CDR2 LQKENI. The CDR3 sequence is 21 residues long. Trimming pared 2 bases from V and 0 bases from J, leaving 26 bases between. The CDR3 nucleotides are TGTGCCAGCTCACCAGTTAGGAACAAGGGAGGTTCGATCCCCTCTGGAAACACCATATATTTT. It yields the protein CASSPVRNKGGSIPSGNTIYF.

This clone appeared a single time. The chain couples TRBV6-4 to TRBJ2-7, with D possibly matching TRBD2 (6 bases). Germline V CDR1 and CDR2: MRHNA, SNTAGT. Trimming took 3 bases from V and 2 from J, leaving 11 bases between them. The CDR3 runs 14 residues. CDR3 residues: CASSESGLTYEQYF. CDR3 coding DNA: TGTGCCAGCAGTGAATCTGGACTAACCTACGAGCAGTACTTC.

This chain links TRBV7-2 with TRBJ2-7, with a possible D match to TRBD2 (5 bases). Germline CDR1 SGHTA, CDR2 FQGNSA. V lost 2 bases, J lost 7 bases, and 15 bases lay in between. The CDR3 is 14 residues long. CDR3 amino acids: CASSLSRVVREQYV. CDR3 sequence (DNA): TGTGCCAGCAGCTTATCGAGGGTAGTTAGGGAGCAGTACGTC.

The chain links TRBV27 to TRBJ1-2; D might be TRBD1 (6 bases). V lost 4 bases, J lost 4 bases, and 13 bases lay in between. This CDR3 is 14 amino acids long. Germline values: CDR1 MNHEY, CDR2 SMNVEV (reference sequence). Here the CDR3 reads CASSSHLDSYGYTF. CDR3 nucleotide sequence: TGTGCCAGCAGTTCCCACCTGGACAGCTATGGCTACACCTTC.

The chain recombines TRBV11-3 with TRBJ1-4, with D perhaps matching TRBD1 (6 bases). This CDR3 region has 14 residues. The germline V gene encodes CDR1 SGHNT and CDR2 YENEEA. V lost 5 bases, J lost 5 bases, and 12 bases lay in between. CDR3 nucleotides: TGTGCCAGCAGCCTTACAGGGTTAAATGAAAAACTGTTTTTT. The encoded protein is CASSLTGLNEKLFF.

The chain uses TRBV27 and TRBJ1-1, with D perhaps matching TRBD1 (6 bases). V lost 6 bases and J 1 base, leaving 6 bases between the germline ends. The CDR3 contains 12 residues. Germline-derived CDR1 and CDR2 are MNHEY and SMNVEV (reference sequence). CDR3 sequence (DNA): TGTGCCAGCAGGGACAGGAACACTGAAGCTTTCTTT. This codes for CASRDRNTEAFF.

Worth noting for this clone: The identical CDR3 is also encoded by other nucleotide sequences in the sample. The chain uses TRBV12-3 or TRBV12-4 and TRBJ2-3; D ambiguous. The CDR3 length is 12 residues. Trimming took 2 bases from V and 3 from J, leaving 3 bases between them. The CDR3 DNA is TGTGCCAGCAGTTTATCAACAGATACGCAGTATTTT. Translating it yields CASSLSTDTQYF.

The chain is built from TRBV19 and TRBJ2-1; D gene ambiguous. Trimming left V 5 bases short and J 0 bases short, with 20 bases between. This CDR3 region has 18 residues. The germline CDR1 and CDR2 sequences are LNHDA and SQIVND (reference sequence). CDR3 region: CASSAVINWARSYNEQFF. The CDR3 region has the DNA TGTGCCAGTAGTGCCGTAATAAATTGGGCCCGCTCCTACAATGAGCAGTTCTTC.

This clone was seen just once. CDR3 residues: CASDPTGLDTQYF. CDR3 bases: TGTGCCAGCGACCCGACAGGGCTAGATACGCAGTATTTT. V gene TRBV9 combines with J gene TRBJ2-3; 7 nucleotides match TRBD1. In germline, CDR1 is SGDLS, CDR2 YYNGEE. This CDR3 is built from 13 residues. V shed 7 bases and J 5 bases; nucleotides not matched to a gene: 7.

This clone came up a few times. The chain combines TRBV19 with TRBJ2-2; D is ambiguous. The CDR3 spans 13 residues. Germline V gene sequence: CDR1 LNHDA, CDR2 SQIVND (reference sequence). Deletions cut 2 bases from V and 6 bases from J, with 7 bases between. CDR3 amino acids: CASSIPPSGELFF. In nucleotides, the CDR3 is TGTGCCAGTAGTATACCCCCCTCCGGGGAGCTGTTTTTT.

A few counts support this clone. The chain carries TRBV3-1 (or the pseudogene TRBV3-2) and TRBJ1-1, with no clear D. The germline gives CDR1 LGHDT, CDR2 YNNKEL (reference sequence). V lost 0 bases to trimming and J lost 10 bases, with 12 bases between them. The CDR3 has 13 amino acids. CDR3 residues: CASSQELLRGAFF. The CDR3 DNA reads TGTGCCAGCAGCCAAGAGCTCCTCCGGGGAGCTTTCTTT.

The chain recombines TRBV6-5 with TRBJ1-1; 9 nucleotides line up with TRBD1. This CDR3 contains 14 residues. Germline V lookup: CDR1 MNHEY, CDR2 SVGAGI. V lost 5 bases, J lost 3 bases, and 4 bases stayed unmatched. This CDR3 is CASSRGQGHTEAFF. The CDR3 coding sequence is TGTGCCAGCAGTAGGGGACAGGGACACACTGAAGCTTTCTTT.

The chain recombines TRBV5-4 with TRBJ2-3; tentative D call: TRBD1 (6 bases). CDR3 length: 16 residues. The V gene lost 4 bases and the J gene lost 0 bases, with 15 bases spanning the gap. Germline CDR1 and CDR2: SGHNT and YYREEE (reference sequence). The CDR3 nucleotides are TGTGCCAGCAGCCGTGACAGGTCCTTTAGCACAGATACGCAGTATTTT. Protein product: CASSRDRSFSTDTQYF.

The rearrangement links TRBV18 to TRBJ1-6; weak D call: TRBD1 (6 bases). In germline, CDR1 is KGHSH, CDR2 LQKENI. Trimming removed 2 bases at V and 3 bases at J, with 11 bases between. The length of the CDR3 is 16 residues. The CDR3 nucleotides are TGTGCCAGCTCACCAACCGGGACACTCTATAATTCACCCCTCCACTTT. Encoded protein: CASSPTGTLYNSPLHF.

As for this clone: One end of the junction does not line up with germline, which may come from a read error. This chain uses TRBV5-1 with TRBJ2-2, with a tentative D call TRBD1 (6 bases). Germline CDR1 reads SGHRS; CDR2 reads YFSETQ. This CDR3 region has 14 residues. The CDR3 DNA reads TGTGCCAGCAGGGGCCCGCGCAACACCGGGGAGCTGTTTTTT. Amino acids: CASRGPRNTGELFF.

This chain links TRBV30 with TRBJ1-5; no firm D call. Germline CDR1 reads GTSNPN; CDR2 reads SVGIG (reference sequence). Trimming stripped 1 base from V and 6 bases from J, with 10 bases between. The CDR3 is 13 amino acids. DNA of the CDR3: TGTGCCTGGAGTGGGCAGGAGGGTCAGCCCCAGCATTTT. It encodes CAWSGQEGQPQHF.

CDR3 protein: CASSLQGKETQYF. The CDR3 DNA reads TGTGCCAGCAGTTTACAGGGGAAGGAGACCCAGTACTTC. The chain joins TRBV12-3 or TRBV12-4 to TRBJ2-5; D perhaps matches TRBD1 (6 bases). V was trimmed by 2 bases and J by 5 bases, leaving 9 bases between them. The CDR3 contains 13 residues.

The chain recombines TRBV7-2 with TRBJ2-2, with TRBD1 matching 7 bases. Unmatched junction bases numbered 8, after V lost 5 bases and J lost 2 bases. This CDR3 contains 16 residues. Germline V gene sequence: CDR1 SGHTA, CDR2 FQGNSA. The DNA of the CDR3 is TGTGCCAGCAGCACCCCACAGGGGACAAACACCGGGGAGCTGTTTTTT. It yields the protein CASSTPQGTNTGELFF.

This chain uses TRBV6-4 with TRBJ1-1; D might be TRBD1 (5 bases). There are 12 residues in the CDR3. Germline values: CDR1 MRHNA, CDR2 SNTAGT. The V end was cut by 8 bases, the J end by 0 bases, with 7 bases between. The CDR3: CASEGVNTEAFF. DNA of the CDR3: TGTGCCAGCGAAGGGGTGAACACTGAAGCTTTCTTT.

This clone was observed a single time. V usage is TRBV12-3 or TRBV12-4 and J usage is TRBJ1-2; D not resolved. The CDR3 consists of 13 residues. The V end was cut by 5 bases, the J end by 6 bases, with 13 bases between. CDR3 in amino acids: CASSQRAGHGYTF. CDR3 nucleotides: TGTGCCAGCAGTCAAAGAGCAGGCCATGGCTACACCTTC.

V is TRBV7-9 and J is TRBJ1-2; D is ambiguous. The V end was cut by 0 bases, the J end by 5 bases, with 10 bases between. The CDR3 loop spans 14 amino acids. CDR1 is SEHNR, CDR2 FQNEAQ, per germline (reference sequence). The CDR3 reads CASSLALVAYGYTF. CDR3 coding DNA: TGTGCCAGCAGCTTAGCGCTTGTAGCGTATGGCTACACCTTC.

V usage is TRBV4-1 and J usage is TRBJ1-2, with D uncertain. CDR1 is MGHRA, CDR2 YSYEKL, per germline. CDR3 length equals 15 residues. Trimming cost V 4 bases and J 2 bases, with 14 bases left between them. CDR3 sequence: CASSPRGRANYGYTF. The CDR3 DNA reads TGCGCCAGCAGCCCCCGAGGGAGGGCAAACTATGGCTACACCTTC.

The CDR3 here is CASSFVTATNEKLFF. CDR3 bases: TGTGCCAGCAGTTTCGTGACAGCAACTAATGAAAAACTGTTTTTT. This chain connects TRBV28 to TRBJ1-4, with a possible D match to TRBD1 (5 bases). The V gene's germline CDR1 is MDHEN and CDR2 SYDVKM. The V and J ends lost 3 bases and 0 bases respectively, with 8 bases between them. This CDR3 is 15 amino acids long.

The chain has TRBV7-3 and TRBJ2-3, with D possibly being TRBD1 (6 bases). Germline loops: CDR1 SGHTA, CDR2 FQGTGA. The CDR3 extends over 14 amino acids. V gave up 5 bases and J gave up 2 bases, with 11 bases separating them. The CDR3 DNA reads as TGTGCCAGCAGCCCCAGGGGATACACAGATACGCAGTATTTT. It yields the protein CASSPRGYTDTQYF.

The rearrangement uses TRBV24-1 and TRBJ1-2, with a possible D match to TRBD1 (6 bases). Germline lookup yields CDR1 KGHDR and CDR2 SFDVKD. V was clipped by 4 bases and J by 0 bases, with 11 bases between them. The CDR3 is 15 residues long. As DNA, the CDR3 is TGTGCCACCAGTGACCCAGGGACACCTAACTATGGCTACACCTTC. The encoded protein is CATSDPGTPNYGYTF.

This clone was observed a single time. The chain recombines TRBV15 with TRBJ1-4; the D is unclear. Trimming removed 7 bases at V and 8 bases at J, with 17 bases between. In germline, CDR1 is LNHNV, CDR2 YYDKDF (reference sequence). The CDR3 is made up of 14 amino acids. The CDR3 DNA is TGTGCCACCACCATAGGAGGGAATAACGAAAAACTGTTTTTT. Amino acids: CATTIGGNNEKLFF.

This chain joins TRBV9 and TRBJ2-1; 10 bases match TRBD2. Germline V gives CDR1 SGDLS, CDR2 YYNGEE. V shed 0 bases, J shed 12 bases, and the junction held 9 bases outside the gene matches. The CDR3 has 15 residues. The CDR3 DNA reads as TGTGCCAGCAGCGTAGGGAGTAGCGGGGGGTTCAGGCAGTTCTTC. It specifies CASSVGSSGGFRQFF.

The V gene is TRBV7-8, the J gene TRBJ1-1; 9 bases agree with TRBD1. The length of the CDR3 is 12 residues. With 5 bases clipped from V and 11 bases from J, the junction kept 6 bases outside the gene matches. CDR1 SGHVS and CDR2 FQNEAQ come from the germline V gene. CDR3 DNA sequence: TGTGCCAGCAGCCAAGACAGGGGGAGCGCTTTCTTT. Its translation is CASSQDRGSAFF.

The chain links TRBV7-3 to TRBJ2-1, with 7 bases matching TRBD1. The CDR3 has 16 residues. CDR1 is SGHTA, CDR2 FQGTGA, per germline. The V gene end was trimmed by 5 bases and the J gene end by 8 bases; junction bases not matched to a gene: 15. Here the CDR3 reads CASSITRVQGHHEQFF. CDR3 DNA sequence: TGTGCCAGCAGCATCACCCGGGTACAGGGGCACCATGAGCAGTTCTTC.

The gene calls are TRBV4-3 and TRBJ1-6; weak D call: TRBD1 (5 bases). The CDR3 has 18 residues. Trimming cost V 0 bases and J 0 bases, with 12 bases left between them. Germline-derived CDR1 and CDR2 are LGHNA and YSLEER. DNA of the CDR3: TGCGCCAGCAGCCAAGATGTTGGGGCGAGCTCCTATAATTCACCCCTCCACTTT. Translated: CASSQDVGASSYNSPLHF.

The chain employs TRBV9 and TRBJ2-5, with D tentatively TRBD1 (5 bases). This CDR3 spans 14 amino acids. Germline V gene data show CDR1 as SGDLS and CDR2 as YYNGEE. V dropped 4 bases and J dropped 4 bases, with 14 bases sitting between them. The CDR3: CASSRGQEVETQYF. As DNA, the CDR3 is TGTGCCAGCAGCCGCGGACAAGAAGTAGAGACCCAGTACTTC. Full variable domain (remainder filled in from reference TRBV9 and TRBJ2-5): DSGVTQTPKHLITATGQRVTLRCSPRSGDLSVYWYQQSLDQGLQFLIQYYNGEERAKGNILERFSAQQFPDLHSELNLSSLELGDSALYFCASSRGQEVETQYFGPGTRLLVL.